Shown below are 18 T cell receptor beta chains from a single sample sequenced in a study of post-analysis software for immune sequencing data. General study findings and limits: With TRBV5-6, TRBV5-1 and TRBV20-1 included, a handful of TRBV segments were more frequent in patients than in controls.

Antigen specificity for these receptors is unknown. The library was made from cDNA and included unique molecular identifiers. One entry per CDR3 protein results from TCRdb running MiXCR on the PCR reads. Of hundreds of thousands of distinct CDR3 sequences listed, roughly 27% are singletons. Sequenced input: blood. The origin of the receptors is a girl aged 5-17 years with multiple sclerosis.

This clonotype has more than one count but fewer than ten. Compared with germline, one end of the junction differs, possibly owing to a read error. In nucleotides, the CDR3 is TGTGCCAGCAGCTGGACAGAGAACACTGAAGCTTTCTTT. Its translation is CASSWTENTEAFF. This chain uses TRBV5-1 with TRBJ1-1; the D gene is possibly TRBD1 (6 bases). There are 13 residues in the CDR3. CDR1 is SGHRS and CDR2 is YFSETQ in the germline V gene.

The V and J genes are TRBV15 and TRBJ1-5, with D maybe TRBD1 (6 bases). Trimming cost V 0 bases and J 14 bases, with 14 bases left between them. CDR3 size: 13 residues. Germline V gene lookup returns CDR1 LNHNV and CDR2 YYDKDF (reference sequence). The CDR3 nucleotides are TGTGCCACCAGCAGAGATATTAGGGGGGGGAAGCATTTT. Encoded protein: CATSRDIRGGKHF.

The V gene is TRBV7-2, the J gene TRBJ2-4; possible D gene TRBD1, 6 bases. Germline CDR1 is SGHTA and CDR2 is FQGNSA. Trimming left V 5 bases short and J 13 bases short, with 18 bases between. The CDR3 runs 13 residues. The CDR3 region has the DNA TGTGCCAGCAGCCGGGACATACGCTACAAGCAGTACTTC. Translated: CASSRDIRYKQYF. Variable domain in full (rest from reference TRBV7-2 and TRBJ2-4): GAGVSQSPSNKVTEKGKDVELRCDPISGHTALYWYRQSLGQGLEFLIYFQGNSAPDKSGLPSDRFSAERTGGSVSTLTIQRTQQEDSAVYLCASSRDIRYKQYFGAGTRLSVL.

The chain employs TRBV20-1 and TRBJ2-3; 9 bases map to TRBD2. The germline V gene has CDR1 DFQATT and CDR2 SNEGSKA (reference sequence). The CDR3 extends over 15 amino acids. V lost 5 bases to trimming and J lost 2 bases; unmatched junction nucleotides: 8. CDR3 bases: TGCAGTGCTGGTAATAGCGGGGGCAACACAGATACGCAGTATTTT. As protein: CSAGNSGGNTDTQYF.

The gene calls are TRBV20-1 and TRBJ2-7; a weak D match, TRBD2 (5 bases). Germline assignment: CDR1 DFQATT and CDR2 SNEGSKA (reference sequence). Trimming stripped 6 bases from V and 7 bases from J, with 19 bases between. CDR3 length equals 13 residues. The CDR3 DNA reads TGCAGTGCCCGTTCGGAGACTACGGTGGAGCAGTACTTC. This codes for CSARSETTVEQYF.

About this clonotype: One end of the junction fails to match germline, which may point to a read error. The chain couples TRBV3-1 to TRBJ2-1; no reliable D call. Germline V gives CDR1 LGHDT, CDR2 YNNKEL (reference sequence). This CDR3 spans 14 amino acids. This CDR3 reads CASSLKQDYSEQFF. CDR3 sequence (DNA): TGTGCCAGCAGCCTTAAGCAGGATTACAGTGAGCAGTTCTTC.

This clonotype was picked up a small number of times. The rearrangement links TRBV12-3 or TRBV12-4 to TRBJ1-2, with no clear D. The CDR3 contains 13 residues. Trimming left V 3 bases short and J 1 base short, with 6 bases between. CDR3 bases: TGTGCCAGCAGTTTTCCCAATAACTATGGCTACACCTTC. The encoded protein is CASSFPNNYGYTF.

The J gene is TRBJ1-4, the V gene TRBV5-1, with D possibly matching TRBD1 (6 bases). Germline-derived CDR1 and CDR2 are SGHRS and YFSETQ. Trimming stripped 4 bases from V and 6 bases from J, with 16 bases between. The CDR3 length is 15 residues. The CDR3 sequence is CASSQTWGRDEKLFF. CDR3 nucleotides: TGCGCCAGCAGCCAGACCTGGGGGCGAGATGAAAAACTGTTTTTT. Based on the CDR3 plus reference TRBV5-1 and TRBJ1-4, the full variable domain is KAGVTQTPRYLIKTRGQQVTLSCSPISGHRSVSWYQQTPGQGLQFLFEYFSETQRNKGNFPGRFSGRQFSNSRSEMNVSTLELGDSALYLCASSQTWGRDEKLFFGSGTQLSVL.

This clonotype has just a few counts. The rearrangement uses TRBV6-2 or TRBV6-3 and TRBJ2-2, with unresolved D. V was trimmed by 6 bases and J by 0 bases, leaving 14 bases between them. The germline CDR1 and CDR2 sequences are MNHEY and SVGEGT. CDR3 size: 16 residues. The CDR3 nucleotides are TGTGCCAGCAGCTATCGTCGGTTTCCGAACACCGGGGAGCTGTTTTTT. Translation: CASSYRRFPNTGELFF.

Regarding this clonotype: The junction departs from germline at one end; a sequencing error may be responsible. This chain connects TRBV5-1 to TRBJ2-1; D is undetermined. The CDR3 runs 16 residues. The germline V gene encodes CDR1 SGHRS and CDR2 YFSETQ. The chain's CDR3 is CASGLGSTAPRDEQFF. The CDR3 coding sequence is TGCGCCAGCGGCTTGGGGTCGACGGCCCCCCGGGATGAGCAGTTCTTC.

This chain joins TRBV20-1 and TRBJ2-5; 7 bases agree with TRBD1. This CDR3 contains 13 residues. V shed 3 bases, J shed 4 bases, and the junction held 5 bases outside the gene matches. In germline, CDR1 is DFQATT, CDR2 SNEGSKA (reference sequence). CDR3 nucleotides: TGCAGTGCTAGGGAGACAGGGCTAGAGACCCAGTACTTC. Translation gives CSARETGLETQYF.

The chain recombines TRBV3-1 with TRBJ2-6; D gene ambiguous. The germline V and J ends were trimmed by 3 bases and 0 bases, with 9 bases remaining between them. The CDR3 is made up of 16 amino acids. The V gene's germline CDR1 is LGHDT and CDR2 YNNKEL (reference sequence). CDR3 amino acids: CASSHLSSSGANVLTF. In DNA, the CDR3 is TGTGCCAGCAGCCACCTTTCGAGCTCTGGGGCCAACGTCCTGACTTTC.

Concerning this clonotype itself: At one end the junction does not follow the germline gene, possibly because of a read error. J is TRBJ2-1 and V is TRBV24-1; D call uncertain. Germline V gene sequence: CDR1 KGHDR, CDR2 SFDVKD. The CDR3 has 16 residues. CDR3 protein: CATSDIGSRAYDEQFF. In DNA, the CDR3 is TGTGCCACCAGTGATATAGGGTCTCGGGCCTACGATGAGCAGTTCTTC.

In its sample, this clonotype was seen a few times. Here the CDR3 DNA reads TGCAGTGCTAGTTACAGGGGTCCCTACGAGCAGTACTTC. It translates to CSASYRGPYEQYF. The V call is TRBV20-1, the J call TRBJ2-5, with 7 positions matching TRBD1. Near its end, the DNA agrees better with TRBJ2-7, so the J call may be wrong. The germline V gene has CDR1 DFQATT and CDR2 SNEGSKA (reference sequence). The CDR3 runs 13 residues.

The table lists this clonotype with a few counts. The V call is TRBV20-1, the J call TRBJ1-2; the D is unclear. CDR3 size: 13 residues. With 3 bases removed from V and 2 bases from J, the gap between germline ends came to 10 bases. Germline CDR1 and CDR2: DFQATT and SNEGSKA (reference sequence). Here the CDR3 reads CSASPPGNYGYTF. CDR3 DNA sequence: TGCAGTGCTAGCCCCCCGGGGAACTATGGCTACACCTTC.

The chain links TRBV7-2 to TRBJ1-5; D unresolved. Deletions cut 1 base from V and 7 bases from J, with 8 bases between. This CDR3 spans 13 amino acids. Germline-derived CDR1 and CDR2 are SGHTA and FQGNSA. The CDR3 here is CASSLGASQPQHF. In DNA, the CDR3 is TGTGCCAGCAGCTTAGGAGCTTCCCAGCCCCAGCATTTT.

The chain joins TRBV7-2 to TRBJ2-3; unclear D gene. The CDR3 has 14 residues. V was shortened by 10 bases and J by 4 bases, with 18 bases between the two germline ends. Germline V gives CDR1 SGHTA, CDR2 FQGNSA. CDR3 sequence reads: CATQPLAGADTQYF. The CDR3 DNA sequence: TGTGCCACCCAGCCTCTGGCCGGAGCAGATACGCAGTATTTT.

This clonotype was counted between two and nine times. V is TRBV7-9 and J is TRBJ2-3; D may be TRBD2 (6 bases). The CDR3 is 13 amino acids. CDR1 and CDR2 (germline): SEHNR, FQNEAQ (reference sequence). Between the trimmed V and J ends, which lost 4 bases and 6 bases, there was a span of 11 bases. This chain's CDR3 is CASSSYAGDTQYF. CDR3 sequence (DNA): TGTGCCAGCAGCTCTTATGCGGGGGATACGCAGTATTTT.